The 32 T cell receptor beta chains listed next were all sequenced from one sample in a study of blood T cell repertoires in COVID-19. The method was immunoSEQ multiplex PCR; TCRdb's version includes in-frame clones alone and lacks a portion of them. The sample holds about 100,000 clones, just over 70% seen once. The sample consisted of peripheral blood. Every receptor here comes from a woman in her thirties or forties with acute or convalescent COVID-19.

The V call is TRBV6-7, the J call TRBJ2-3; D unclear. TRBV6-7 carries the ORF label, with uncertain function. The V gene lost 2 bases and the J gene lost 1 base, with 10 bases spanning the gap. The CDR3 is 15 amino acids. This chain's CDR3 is CASSYGELGTDTQYF. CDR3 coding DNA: TGTGCCAGCAGTTACGGAGAGCTGGGCACAGATACGCAGTATTTT.

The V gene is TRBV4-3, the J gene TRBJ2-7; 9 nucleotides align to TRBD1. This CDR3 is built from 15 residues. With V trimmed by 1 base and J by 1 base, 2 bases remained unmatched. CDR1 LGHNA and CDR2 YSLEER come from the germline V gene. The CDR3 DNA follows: TGCGCCAGCAGCCAAGCCGGGACAGGGTCCTACGAGCAGTACTTC. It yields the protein CASSQAGTGSYEQYF.

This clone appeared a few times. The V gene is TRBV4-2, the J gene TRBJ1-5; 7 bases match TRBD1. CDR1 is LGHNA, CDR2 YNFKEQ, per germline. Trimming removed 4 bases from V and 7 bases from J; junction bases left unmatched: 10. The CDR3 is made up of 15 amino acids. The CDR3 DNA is TGTGCCAGCAGCCTATCAACAGGGGATTGGCAGCCCCAGCATTTT. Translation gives CASSLSTGDWQPQHF.

CDR3 coding DNA: TGTGCCAGCAGTTTAGACGGGACCCAGTACTTC. Protein product: CASSLDGTQYF. The V and J genes are TRBV12-3 or TRBV12-4 and TRBJ2-5; no firm D call. Trimming left V 1 base short and J 7 bases short, with 4 bases between. This CDR3 has 11 amino acids.

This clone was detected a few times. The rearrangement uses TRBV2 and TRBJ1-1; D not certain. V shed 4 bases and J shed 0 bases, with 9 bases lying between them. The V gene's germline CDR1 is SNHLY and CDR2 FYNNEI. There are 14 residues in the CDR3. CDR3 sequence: CASSGVVVNTEAFF. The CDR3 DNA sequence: TGTGCCAGCAGTGGAGTGGTGGTGAACACTGAAGCTTTCTTT.

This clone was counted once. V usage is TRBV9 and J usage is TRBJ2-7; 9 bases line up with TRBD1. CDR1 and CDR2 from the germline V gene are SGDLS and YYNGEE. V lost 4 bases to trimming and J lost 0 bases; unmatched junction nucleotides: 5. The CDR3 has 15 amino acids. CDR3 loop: CASSPDRGFSYEQYF. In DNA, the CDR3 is TGTGCCAGCAGCCCCGACAGGGGGTTCTCCTACGAGCAGTACTTC.

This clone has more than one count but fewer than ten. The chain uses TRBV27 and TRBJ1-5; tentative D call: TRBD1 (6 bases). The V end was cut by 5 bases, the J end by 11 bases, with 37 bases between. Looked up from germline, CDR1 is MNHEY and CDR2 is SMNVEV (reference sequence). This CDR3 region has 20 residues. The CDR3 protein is CASSPDRAGVRLGAAGSQHF. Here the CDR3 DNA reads TGTGCCAGCAGTCCCGATCGTGCGGGGGTCAGGTTGGGGGCGGCAGGATCCCAGCATTTT.

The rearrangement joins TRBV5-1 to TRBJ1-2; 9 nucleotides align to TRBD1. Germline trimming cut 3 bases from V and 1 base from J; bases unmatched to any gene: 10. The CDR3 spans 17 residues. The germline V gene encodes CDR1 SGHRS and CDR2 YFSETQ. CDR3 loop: CASSSTSLDRGNYGYTF. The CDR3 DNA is TGCGCCAGCAGCTCCACCTCCCTGGACAGGGGTAACTATGGCTACACCTTC. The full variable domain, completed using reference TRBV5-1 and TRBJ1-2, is KAGVTQTPRYLIKTRGQQVTLSCSPISGHRSVSWYQQTPGQGLQFLFEYFSETQRNKGNFPGRFSGRQFSNSRSEMNVSTLELGDSALYLCASSSTSLDRGNYGYTFGSGTRLTVV.

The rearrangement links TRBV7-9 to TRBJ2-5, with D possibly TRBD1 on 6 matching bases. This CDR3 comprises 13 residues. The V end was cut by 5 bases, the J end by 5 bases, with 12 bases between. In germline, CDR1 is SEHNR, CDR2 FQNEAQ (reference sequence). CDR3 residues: CASSPGVAETQYF. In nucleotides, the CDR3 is TGTGCCAGCAGCCCAGGGGTTGCGGAGACCCAGTACTTC.

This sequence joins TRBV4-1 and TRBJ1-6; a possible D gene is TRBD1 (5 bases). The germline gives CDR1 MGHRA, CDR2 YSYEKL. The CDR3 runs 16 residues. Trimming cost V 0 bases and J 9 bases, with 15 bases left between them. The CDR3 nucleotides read TGCGCCAGCAGCCAAGATATGGGGGGGACTTTTTCACCCCTCCACTTT. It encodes CASSQDMGGTFSPLHF.

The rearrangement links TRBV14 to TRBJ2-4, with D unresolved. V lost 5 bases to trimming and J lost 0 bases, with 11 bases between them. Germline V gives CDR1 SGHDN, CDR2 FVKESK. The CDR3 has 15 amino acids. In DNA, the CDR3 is TGTGCCAGCAGCTCCCGTAGTGGAGCCAAAAACATTCAGTACTTC. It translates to CASSSRSGAKNIQYF.

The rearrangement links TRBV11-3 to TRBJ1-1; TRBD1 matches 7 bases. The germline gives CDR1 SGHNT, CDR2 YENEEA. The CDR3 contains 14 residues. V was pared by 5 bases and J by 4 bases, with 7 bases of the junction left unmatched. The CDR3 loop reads CASSPRGTATEAFF. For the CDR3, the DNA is TGTGCCAGCAGCCCGAGAGGGACAGCCACTGAAGCTTTCTTT.

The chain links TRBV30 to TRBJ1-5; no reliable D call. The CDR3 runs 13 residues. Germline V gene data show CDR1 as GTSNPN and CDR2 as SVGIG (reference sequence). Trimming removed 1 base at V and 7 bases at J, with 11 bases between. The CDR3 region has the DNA TGTGCCTGGAGTGCCCGAGACGGGCAGCCCCAGCATTTT. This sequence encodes CAWSARDGQPQHF.

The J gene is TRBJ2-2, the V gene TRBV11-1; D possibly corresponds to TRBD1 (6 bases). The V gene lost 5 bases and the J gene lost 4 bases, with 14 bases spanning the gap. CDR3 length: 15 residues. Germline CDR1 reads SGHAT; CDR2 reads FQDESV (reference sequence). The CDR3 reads CASSPSQGFTGELFF. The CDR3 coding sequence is TGTGCCAGCAGCCCAAGCCAGGGGTTCACCGGGGAGCTGTTTTTT.

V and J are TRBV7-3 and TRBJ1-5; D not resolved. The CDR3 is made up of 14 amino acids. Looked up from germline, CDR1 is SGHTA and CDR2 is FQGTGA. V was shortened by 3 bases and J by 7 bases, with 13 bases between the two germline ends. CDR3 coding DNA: TGTGCCAGCAGCTTCCCCCCAGGCCGGCAGCCCCAGCATTTT. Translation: CASSFPPGRQPQHF.

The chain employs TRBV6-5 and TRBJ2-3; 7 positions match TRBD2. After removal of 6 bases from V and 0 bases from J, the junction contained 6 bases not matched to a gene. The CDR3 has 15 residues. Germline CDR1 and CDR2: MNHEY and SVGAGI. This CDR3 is CASRGRDPSTDTQYF. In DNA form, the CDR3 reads TGTGCCAGCAGGGGGAGGGACCCTAGCACAGATACGCAGTATTTT.

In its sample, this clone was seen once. The DNA of the CDR3 is TGTGCCAGCAGCGTAGGTGGCGGGCTGACAGATACGCAGTATTTT. Residues: CASSVGGGLTDTQYF. This chain connects TRBV9 to TRBJ2-3, with D possibly TRBD2 on 5 matching bases. Trimming pared 0 bases from V and 3 bases from J, leaving 11 bases between. The CDR3 has 15 residues. CDR1 SGDLS and CDR2 YYNGEE come from the germline V gene.

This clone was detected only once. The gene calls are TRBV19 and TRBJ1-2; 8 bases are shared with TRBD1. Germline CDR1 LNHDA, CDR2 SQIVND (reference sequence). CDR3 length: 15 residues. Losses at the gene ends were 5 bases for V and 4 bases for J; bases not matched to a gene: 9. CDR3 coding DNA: TGTGCCAGTAGTGACAGGGGCCGTTCCATCTATGGCTACACCTTC. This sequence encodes CASSDRGRSIYGYTF.

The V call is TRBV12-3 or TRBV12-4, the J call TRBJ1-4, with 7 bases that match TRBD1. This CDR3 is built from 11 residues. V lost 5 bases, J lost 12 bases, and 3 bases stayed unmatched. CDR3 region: CASSTTGQLFF. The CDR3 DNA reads TGTGCCAGCAGTACGACAGGGCAACTGTTTTTT.

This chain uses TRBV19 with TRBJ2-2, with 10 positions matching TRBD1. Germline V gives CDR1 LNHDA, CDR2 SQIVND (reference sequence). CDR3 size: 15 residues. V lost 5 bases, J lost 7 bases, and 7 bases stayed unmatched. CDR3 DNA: TGTGCCAGTAGTGCACGGACAGGGGGGAACGGGGAGCTGTTTTTT. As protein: CASSARTGGNGELFF.

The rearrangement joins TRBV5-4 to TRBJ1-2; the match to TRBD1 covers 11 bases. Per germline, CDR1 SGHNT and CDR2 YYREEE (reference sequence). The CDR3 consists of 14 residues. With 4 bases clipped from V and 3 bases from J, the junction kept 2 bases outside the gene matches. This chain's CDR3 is CASSRTGGDYGYTF. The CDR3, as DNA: TGTGCCAGCAGCCGGACAGGGGGCGACTATGGCTACACCTTC.

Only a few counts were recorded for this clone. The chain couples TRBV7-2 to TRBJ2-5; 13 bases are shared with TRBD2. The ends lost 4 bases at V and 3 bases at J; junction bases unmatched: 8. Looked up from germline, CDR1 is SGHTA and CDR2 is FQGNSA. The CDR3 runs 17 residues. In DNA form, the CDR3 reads TGTGCCAGCAGCTCATCCGGGACTAGCGGGGAGAAAGAGACCCAGTACTTC. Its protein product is CASSSSGTSGEKETQYF.

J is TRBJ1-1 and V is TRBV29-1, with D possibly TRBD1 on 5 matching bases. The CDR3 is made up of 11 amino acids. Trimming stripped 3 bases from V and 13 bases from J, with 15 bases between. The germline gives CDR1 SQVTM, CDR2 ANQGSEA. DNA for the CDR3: TGCAGCGTTGACCCCTCGTACGGGGGTTTCTTT. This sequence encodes CSVDPSYGGFF.

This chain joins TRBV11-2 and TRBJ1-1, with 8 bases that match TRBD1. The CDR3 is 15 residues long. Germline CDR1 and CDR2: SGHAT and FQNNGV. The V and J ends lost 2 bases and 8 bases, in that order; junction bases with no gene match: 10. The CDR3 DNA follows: TGTGCCAGCAGCTTAAGAGGGCAGGGGGCTGGAGAAGCTTTCTTT. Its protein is CASSLRGQGAGEAFF.

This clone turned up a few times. Here the CDR3 DNA reads TGTGCCAGCAGCTTATCGGTTAGGAGCTCTGGAAACACCATATATTTT. Its protein product is CASSLSVRSSGNTIYF. The V and J genes are TRBV7-9 and TRBJ1-3; D remains unclear. V was cut by 2 bases and J by 0 bases, with 11 bases left in between. Germline V lookup: CDR1 SEHNR, CDR2 FQNEAQ (reference sequence). The CDR3 is made up of 16 amino acids. The variable domain in full, completed from reference TRBV7-9 and TRBJ1-3, reads DTGVSQNPRHKITKRGQNVTFRCDPISEHNRLYWYRQTLGQGPEFLTYFQNEAQLEKSRLLSDRFSAERPKGSFSTLEIQRTEQGDSAMYLCASSLSVRSSGNTIYFGEGSWLTVV.

The CDR3, as DNA: TGTGCCAGCTCACGACAGGTCGCGAACACCGGGGAGCTGTTTTTT. Translation gives CASSRQVANTGELFF. The chain couples TRBV18 to TRBJ2-2; possibly TRBD1 for D (6 bases). The CDR3 runs to 15 residues. Germline V CDR1 and CDR2: KGHSH, LQKENI. Deletions cut 4 bases from V and 0 bases from J, with 9 bases between.

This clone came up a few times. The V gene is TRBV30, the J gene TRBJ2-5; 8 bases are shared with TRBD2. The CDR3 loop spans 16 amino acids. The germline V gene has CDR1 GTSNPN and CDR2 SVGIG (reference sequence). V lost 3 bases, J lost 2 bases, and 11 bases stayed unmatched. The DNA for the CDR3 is TGTGCCTGGAGGCGGGAACTGGCGGGGGGTCAAGAGACCCAGTACTTC. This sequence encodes CAWRRELAGGQETQYF.

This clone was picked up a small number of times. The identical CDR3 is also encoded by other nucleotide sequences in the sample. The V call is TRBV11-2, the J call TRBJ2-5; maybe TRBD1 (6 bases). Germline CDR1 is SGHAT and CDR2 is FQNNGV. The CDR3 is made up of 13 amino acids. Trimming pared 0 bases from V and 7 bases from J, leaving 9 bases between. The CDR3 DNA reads TGTGCCAGCAGCTTAGAACAGGGCGGGACCCAGTACTTC. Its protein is CASSLEQGGTQYF. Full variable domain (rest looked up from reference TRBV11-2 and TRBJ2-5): EAGVAQSPRYKIIEKRQSVAFWCNPISGHATLYWYQQILGQGPKLLIQFQNNGVVDDSQLPKDRFSAERLKGVDSTLKIQPAKLEDSAVYLCASSLEQGGTQYFGPGTRLLVL.

The CDR3 loop is CASTGPRTGLYEQYF. In DNA, the CDR3 is TGTGCCAGCACAGGGCCCCGGACAGGGCTCTACGAGCAGTACTTC. This sequence joins TRBV11-3 and TRBJ2-7; 8 bases agree with TRBD1. The CDR3 loop spans 15 amino acids. The germline CDR1 and CDR2 sequences are SGHNT and YENEEA. J gave up 3 bases and V 7 bases, and 11 bases lay outside the gene matches.

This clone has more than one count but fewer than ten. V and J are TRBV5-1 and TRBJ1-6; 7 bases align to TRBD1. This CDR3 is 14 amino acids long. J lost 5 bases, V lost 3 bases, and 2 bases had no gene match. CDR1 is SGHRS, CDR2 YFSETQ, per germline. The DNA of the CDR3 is TGCGCCAGCAGCTGGGGGACAGATAATTCACCCCTCCACTTT. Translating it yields CASSWGTDNSPLHF.

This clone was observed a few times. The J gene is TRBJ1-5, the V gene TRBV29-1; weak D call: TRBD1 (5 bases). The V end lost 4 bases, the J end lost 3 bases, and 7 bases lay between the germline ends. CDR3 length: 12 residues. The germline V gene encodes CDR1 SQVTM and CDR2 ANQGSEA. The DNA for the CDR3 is TGCAGCGTTGGACAGACCAATCAGCCCCAGCATTTT. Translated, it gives CSVGQTNQPQHF.

CDR3 sequence (DNA): TGTGCCAGCAGCTTAGACGCCGGGATGAACACTGAAGCTTTCTTT. Translated: CASSLDAGMNTEAFF. The rearrangement links TRBV11-2 to TRBJ1-1; no reliable D call. The CDR3 loop spans 15 amino acids. The germline V and J ends were trimmed by 0 bases and 0 bases, with 8 bases remaining between them. The germline V gene has CDR1 SGHAT and CDR2 FQNNGV.